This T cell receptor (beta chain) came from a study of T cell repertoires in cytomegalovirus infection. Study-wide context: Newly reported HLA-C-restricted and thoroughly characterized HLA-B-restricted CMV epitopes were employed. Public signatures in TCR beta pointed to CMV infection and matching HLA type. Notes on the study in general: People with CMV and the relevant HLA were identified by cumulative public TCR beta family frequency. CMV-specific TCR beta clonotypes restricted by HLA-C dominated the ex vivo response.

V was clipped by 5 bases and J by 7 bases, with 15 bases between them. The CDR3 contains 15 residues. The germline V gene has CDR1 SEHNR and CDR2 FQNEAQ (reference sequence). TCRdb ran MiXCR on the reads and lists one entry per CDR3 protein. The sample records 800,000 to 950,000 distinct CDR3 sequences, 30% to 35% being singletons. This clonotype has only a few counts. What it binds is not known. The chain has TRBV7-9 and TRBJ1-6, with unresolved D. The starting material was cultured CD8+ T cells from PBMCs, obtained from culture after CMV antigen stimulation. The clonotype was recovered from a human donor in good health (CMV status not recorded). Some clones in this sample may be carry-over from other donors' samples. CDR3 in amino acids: CASSPVEGLNSPLHF. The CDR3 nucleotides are TGTGCCAGCAGCCCAGTGGAAGGGTTAAATTCACCCCTCCACTTT.